The 2 T cell receptor beta chains below come from one sample, sequenced in a study of shared clonotypes between healthy human individuals. Some clones are missing from TCRdb's copy, which holds only in-frame ones; the method was immunoSEQ multiplex PCR. Among nearly 600,000 clones listed, roughly 95% were seen once. Naive CD8 cells, CD45RO-negative and positively selected for CCR7, excluded terminally differentiated effector memory CD45RA+ cells. The sequenced sample consisted of naive CD8+ T cells sorted from blood. Every receptor here comes from a woman in her thirties in good health.

As DNA, the CDR3 is TGTGCCAGCAGCCACCAGCGGGAGGGCTCCTACGAGCAGTACTTC. Translated, it gives CASSHQREGSYEQYF. The rearrangement links TRBV4-2 to TRBJ2-5, with TRBD2 matching 10 bases. Near its end, the DNA agrees better with TRBJ2-7, so the J call may be wrong. The CDR3 has 15 amino acids. Germline assignment: CDR1 LGHNA and CDR2 YNFKEQ.

The chain links TRBV7-9 to TRBJ2-5, with D possibly matching TRBD2 (5 bases). CDR3 length: 18 residues. Trimming shortened V by 2 bases and J by 2 bases, and 21 bases separated the two germline ends. Germline V CDR1 and CDR2: SEHNR, FQNEAQ (reference sequence). CDR3 nucleotide sequence: TGTGCCAGCAGCTTAATAGCCACCACGCCGGGGATGCAAGAGACCCAGTACTTC. Translating it yields CASSLIATTPGMQETQYF.